The clone carrying this T cell receptor (beta chain) has only a few counts. What it recognizes is unknown. The sample originates from a study of CD4 T cells in relation to SARS-CoV-2 and coronaviruses. In the study overall: PBMCs were cultured with antigen for roughly 10 days before TCR beta sequencing.

The CDR3 contains 14 residues. The germline V gene encodes CDR1 MNHEY and CDR2 SVGEGT. V was clipped by 3 bases and J by 3 bases, with 11 bases between them. The unexposed donors gave CD4+ T cells in 2011-2018, prior to COVID-19. The cells were cultured for under 13 days before CD4+ T cells were isolated. Testing used SARS-CoV-2 S/N and four cold-coronavirus spikes on unexposed-donor CD4+ T cells, cells permitting. Method: immunoSEQ multiplex PCR; TCRdb's copy keeps in-frame clones and lacks some. The data hold some 26,000 clones, with about 70% observed a single time. The sequence was collected from a human donor in good health. Sequencing was done on a sample of CD4+ T cells from PBMCs, cultured in vitro. This chain joins TRBV6-2 or TRBV6-3 and TRBJ1-1; D is unresolved. The CDR3 loop is CASSYQKSDTEAFF. As DNA, the CDR3 is TGTGCCAGCAGTTATCAAAAATCCGACACTGAAGCTTTCTTT.